One and the same sample provided the 32 T cell receptor beta chains below, sequenced in a study of cytotoxic CD8 clonotypes in ibrutinib-treated CLL. Only in-frame clones appear in the TCRdb table, and some are missing; sequencing was by immunoSEQ multiplex PCR. The sample lists tens of thousands of clones, 70% to 80% occurring once. Sequencing was performed on PBMCs, taken before ibrutinib treatment. These TCRs come from a human donor with chronic lymphocytic leukemia.

This clone was recorded a few times. J is TRBJ2-1 and V is TRBV5-1; 12 positions agree with TRBD2. Losses at the gene ends were 0 bases for V and 0 bases for J; bases not matched to a gene: 10. Germline CDR1 and CDR2: SGHRS and YFSETQ. This CDR3 contains 20 residues. As DNA, the CDR3 is TGCGCCAGCAGCTTGGCCAAACTAGCGGGAGGCCCGAGCTCCTACAATGAGCAGTTCTTC. Amino acid sequence: CASSLAKLAGGPSSYNEQFF.

The V and J genes are TRBV4-3 and TRBJ2-1; TRBD2 matches 13 bases. The ends lost 1 base at V and 5 bases at J; junction bases unmatched: 5. This CDR3 contains 17 residues. Germline loops: CDR1 LGHNA, CDR2 YSLEER. The CDR3 sequence is CASSQGGLAGRDNEQFF. DNA of the CDR3: TGCGCCAGCAGCCAAGGGGGACTAGCGGGACGCGACAATGAGCAGTTCTTC.

The chain recombines TRBV5-5 with TRBJ2-1; 8 nucleotides align to TRBD2. After removal of 1 base from V and 0 bases from J, the junction contained 6 bases not matched to a gene. This CDR3 is 17 amino acids long. Per the germline V gene, CDR1 is SGHKS and CDR2 is YYEKEE (reference sequence). The CDR3 region has the DNA TGTGCCAGCAGCTTGAGGAGCAGCGGGAGCTCCTACAATGAGCAGTTCTTC. It is translated as CASSLRSSGSSYNEQFF.

This chain uses TRBV2 with TRBJ2-5; TRBD2 might be the D (6 bases). V was clipped by 6 bases and J by 5 bases, with 10 bases between them. This CDR3 spans 12 amino acids. CDR1 is SNHLY and CDR2 is FYNNEI in the germline V gene. Here the CDR3 reads CASSQSGETQYF. The DNA of the CDR3 is TGTGCCAGCAGCCAAAGCGGGGAGACCCAGTACTTC.

This clone was found a few times. The chain is built from TRBV6-5 and TRBJ1-2, with TRBD1 matching over 11 bases. The CDR3 runs 15 residues. Looked up from germline, CDR1 is MNHEY and CDR2 is SVGAGI. The ends lost 5 bases at V and 6 bases at J; junction bases unmatched: 8. The CDR3 here is CASSTFRTGGDGYTF. CDR3 bases: TGTGCCAGCAGTACCTTCCGGACAGGGGGCGATGGCTACACCTTC.

The chain recombines TRBV6-1 with TRBJ2-7; 11 bases are shared with TRBD2. This CDR3 contains 14 residues. The trim removed 6 bases at V and 8 bases at J, leaving 9 bases unmatched. Germline CDR1 MNHNS, CDR2 SASEGT. The CDR3: CASRPGLAAEKQYF. CDR3 nucleotide sequence: TGTGCCAGCAGGCCGGGACTAGCGGCGGAGAAGCAGTACTTC.

There are a few counts of this clone. V usage is TRBV5-4 and J usage is TRBJ1-2, with 10 positions matching TRBD1. In germline, CDR1 is SGHNT, CDR2 YYREEE (reference sequence). Trimming removed 7 bases from V and 5 bases from J; junction bases left unmatched: 17. The CDR3 has 17 residues. As DNA, the CDR3 is TGTGCCAGCTCCCAGGGTCCGACAGGGGGCGCTTTGTATGGCTACACCTTC. This gives the protein CASSQGPTGGALYGYTF.

The chain has TRBV30 and TRBJ2-2; 7 bases align to TRBD2. Germline assignment: CDR1 GTSNPN and CDR2 SVGIG (reference sequence). The CDR3 totals 20 residues. V shed 7 bases, J shed 3 bases, and the junction held 26 bases outside the gene matches. CDR3 amino acids: CASNDGGSRVHRQHTGELFF. In DNA, the CDR3 is TGTGCCTCCAACGACGGGGGGAGCAGAGTCCATCGACAACACACCGGGGAGCTGTTTTTT.

The rearrangement uses TRBV18 and TRBJ1-5; D is unresolved. The CDR3 loop spans 15 amino acids. Germline V gene data show CDR1 as KGHSH and CDR2 as LQKENI. V shed 5 bases and J shed 0 bases, with 11 bases lying between them. In DNA form, the CDR3 reads TGTGCCAGCTCATCCGGACGGTATAGCAATCAGCCCCAGCATTTT. Translation: CASSSGRYSNQPQHF. Full variable domain (remainder filled in from reference TRBV18 and TRBJ1-5): NAGVMQNPRHLVRRRGQEARLRCSPMKGHSHVYWYRQLPEEGLKFMVYLQKENIIDESGMPKERFSAEFPKEGPSILRIQQVVRGDSAAYFCASSSGRYSNQPQHFGDGTRLSIL.

The chain couples TRBV5-1 to TRBJ2-3; 9 nucleotides match TRBD2. Germline loops: CDR1 SGHRS, CDR2 YFSETQ. The CDR3 loop spans 15 amino acids. Trimming at V came to 0 bases and at J to 5 bases, leaving 4 bases not matched to a gene. The CDR3 protein is CASSLEAGGVDTQYF. CDR3 DNA sequence: TGCGCCAGCAGCTTGGAGGCGGGAGGGGTAGATACGCAGTATTTT.

The chain combines TRBV21-1 with TRBJ2-7; the table's D call, TRBD2, has no DNA check behind it. TRBV21-1 is a listed pseudogene. This CDR3 has 15 amino acids. CDR3 sequence (DNA): TGTGCCAGCAGCGCGGCGACTAGCGGGAGCTACGAGCAGTACTTC. The encoded protein is CASSAATSGSYEQYF.

This chain connects TRBV5-6 to TRBJ2-5, with 9 bases that match TRBD1. The ends lost 4 bases at V and 4 bases at J; junction bases unmatched: 14. The CDR3 contains 17 residues. Germline assignment: CDR1 SGHDT and CDR2 YYEEEE. CDR3 in amino acids: CASSPGTSGTGRETQYF. The CDR3 bases are TGTGCCAGCAGCCCGGGTACCTCCGGGACAGGGAGAGAGACCCAGTACTTC.

V gene TRBV5-6 combines with J gene TRBJ1-4; 7 bases align to TRBD1. The CDR3 sequence is 15 residues long. Germline V gene lookup returns CDR1 SGHDT and CDR2 YYEEEE. After removal of 2 bases from V and 5 bases from J, the junction contained 6 bases not matched to a gene. For the CDR3, the DNA is TGTGCCAGCAGCTTAAAGGACAGGTGGAATGAAAAACTGTTTTTT. Its translation is CASSLKDRWNEKLFF.

This clone was detected a few times. The chain recombines TRBV5-1 with TRBJ2-1; 8 bases are shared with TRBD2. Per the germline V gene, CDR1 is SGHRS and CDR2 is YFSETQ. V shed 0 bases, J shed 3 bases, and the junction held 8 bases outside the gene matches. The CDR3 loop spans 17 amino acids. The CDR3 DNA reads as TGCGCCAGCAGCTTGGAGGCTAGCGGGTTGGGCTACAATGAGCAGTTCTTC. Amino acids: CASSLEASGLGYNEQFF. Full variable domain (missing parts from reference TRBV5-1 and TRBJ2-1): KAGVTQTPRYLIKTRGQQVTLSCSPISGHRSVSWYQQTPGQGLQFLFEYFSETQRNKGNFPGRFSGRQFSNSRSEMNVSTLELGDSALYLCASSLEASGLGYNEQFFGPGTRLTVL.

V and J are TRBV19 and TRBJ1-5; a possible D gene is TRBD1 (6 bases). The V gene's germline CDR1 is LNHDA and CDR2 SQIVND (reference sequence). The CDR3 length is 16 residues. The V and J ends lost 3 bases and 2 bases respectively, with 14 bases between them. DNA for the CDR3: TGTGCCAGTAGTATCCGTACAGGGAGGGGCAATCAGCCCCAGCATTTT. Translated: CASSIRTGRGNQPQHF. Drawing the rest from reference TRBV19 and TRBJ1-5, the complete variable domain is DGGITQSPKYLFRKEGQNVTLSCEQNLNHDAMYWYRQDPGQGLRLIYYSQIVNDFQKGDIAEGYSVSREKKESFPLTVTSAQKNPTAFYLCASSIRTGRGNQPQHFGDGTRLSIL.

The chain has TRBV7-9 and TRBJ2-7, with D possibly being TRBD1 or TRBD2 (5 bases each). CDR1 is SEHNR, CDR2 FQNEAQ, per germline (reference sequence). V was pared by 5 bases and J by 4 bases, with 9 bases between. The length of the CDR3 is 12 residues. CDR3: CASSQGPYEQYF. The CDR3 nucleotides are TGTGCCAGCAGCCAGGGACCGTACGAGCAGTACTTC. Full variable domain (missing parts from reference TRBV7-9 and TRBJ2-7): DTGVSQNPRHKITKRGQNVTFRCDPISEHNRLYWYRQTLGQGPEFLTYFQNEAQLEKSRLLSDRFSAERPKGSFSTLEIQRTEQGDSAMYLCASSQGPYEQYFGPGTRLTVT.

This clone was seen only a few times. The V call is TRBV2, the J call TRBJ1-2, with D possibly TRBD1 on 5 matching bases. V was clipped by 8 bases and J by 8 bases, with 15 bases between them. Germline assignment: CDR1 SNHLY and CDR2 FYNNEI. CDR3 length equals 12 residues. CDR3 DNA sequence: TGTGCCAGCGTGCCTGGGGGACGGGGCTACACCTTC. It translates to CASVPGGRGYTF.

In its sample, this clone ranks as medium-sized. This chain connects TRBV2 to TRBJ2-1; 8 nucleotides agree with TRBD2. V trimming: 6 bases; J trimming: 5 bases; junction bases outside the gene matches: 12. Germline V gene sequence: CDR1 SNHLY, CDR2 FYNNEI. This CDR3 contains 16 residues. Here the CDR3 DNA reads TGTGCCAGCAGCCCCTCCCCAGCGGGAGCCCACAATGAGCAGTTCTTC. Translating it yields CASSPSPAGAHNEQFF.

The V call is TRBV5-1, the J call TRBJ2-5; D is tentatively TRBD1 or TRBD2 (5 bases each). V lost 5 bases, J lost 1 base, and 9 bases lay in between. CDR1 is SGHRS, CDR2 YFSETQ, per germline. This CDR3 comprises 13 residues. The DNA for the CDR3 is TGCGCCAGCAGAACCGGGACCCAAGAGACCCAGTACTTC. This codes for CASRTGTQETQYF.

V is TRBV2 and J is TRBJ2-2; TRBD2 might be the D (6 bases). V shed 7 bases and J shed 4 bases, with 13 bases lying between them. This CDR3 is built from 14 residues. Germline V gene data show CDR1 as SNHLY and CDR2 as FYNNEI. The CDR3 DNA follows: TGTGCCAGCACGATAGGACTATCCACCGGGGAGCTGTTTTTT. This gives the protein CASTIGLSTGELFF.

J is TRBJ1-1 and V is TRBV30; no firm D call. Trimming pared 8 bases from V and 10 bases from J, leaving 11 bases between. The CDR3 contains 9 residues. CDR1 GTSNPN and CDR2 SVGIG come from the germline V gene (reference sequence). DNA for the CDR3: TGTGCCGGCGAGCTAGGAGCTTTCTTT. It codes for CAGELGAFF.

The chain carries TRBV2 and TRBJ2-5, with D tentatively TRBD1 (6 bases). Germline CDR1 and CDR2: SNHLY and FYNNEI. The ends were cut back, 6 bases at V and 5 bases at J, with 25 bases in the middle. The CDR3 is 17 residues long. CDR3 sequence: CASSDISASGHSETQYF. CDR3 DNA: TGTGCCAGCAGCGACATTTCCGCCTCGGGACACTCGGAGACCCAGTACTTC.

J is TRBJ2-3 and V is TRBV4-1; D gene uncertain. In germline, CDR1 is MGHRA, CDR2 YSYEKL. The V gene lost 1 base and the J gene lost 4 bases, with 9 bases spanning the gap. The CDR3 covers 14 residues. In nucleotides, the CDR3 is TGCGCCAGCAGCCAAGGAGTTGGGGCAGATACGCAGTATTTT. Translated, it gives CASSQGVGADTQYF.

The chain links TRBV7-6 to TRBJ2-5; D is tentatively TRBD1 or TRBD2 (6 bases each). The CDR3 is 15 amino acids. The V gene lost 1 base and the J gene lost 4 bases, with 13 bases spanning the gap. Germline V gene data show CDR1 as SGHVS and CDR2 as FNYEAQ. This CDR3 reads CASSLDWGAGETQYF. The CDR3 DNA reads TGTGCCAGCAGCTTAGATTGGGGGGCAGGAGAGACCCAGTACTTC.

CDR3 in amino acids: CASSPSPAGAHNEQFF. The DNA of the CDR3 is TGTGCCAGCAGCCCCTCCCCAGCGGGAGCCCACAATGAGCAGTTCTTC. The chain recombines TRBV6-4 with TRBJ2-1, with 8 bases aligning to TRBD2. The CDR3 totals 16 residues. V was clipped by 6 bases and J by 5 bases; unmatched bases: 12. Per germline, CDR1 MRHNA and CDR2 SNTAGT.

V is TRBV2 and J is TRBJ2-3; 7 bases agree with TRBD2. V was clipped by 6 bases and J by 2 bases; unmatched bases: 5. Germline V lookup: CDR1 SNHLY, CDR2 FYNNEI. The CDR3 runs 14 residues. CDR3 loop: CASRASGLTDTQYF. DNA for the CDR3: TGTGCCAGCAGGGCTAGCGGACTCACAGATACGCAGTATTTT. Looking up the rest from reference TRBV2 and TRBJ2-3 gives the full variable domain: EPEVTQTPSHQVTQMGQEVILRCVPISNHLYFYWYRQILGQKVEFLVSFYNNEISEKSEIFDDQFSVERPDGSNFTLKIRSTKLEDSAMYFCASRASGLTDTQYFGPGTRLTVL.

This clone has only a few counts. This chain links TRBV11-3 with TRBJ2-6; a possible D gene is TRBD2 (6 bases). Germline V gene data show CDR1 as SGHNT and CDR2 as YENEEA. This CDR3 has 17 residues. The V end was cut by 1 base, the J end by 2 bases, with 12 bases between. The CDR3 here is CASSLGRGGAGANVLTF. The CDR3, as DNA: TGTGCCAGCAGCTTAGGCCGAGGAGGGGCTGGGGCCAACGTCCTGACTTTC.

The rearrangement uses TRBV28 and TRBJ2-7; D gene ambiguous. The CDR3 sequence is 13 residues long. Germline CDR1 MDHEN, CDR2 SYDVKM. Trimming left V 3 bases short and J 5 bases short, with 11 bases between. Written as DNA, the CDR3 is TGTGCCAGCAGTTTTTGGTCTAGGAACGAGCAGTACTTC. This translates into CASSFWSRNEQYF.

The CDR3 nucleotides are TGTGCCAGCAGCGTAGGCAGCGCGGCCTACGAGCAGTACTTC. Translating it yields CASSVGSAAYEQYF. The J gene is TRBJ2-7, the V gene TRBV9, with no clear D. Trimming left V 0 bases short and J 2 bases short, with 9 bases between. The CDR3 has 14 amino acids. CDR1 is SGDLS, CDR2 YYNGEE, per germline.

This rearrangement joins TRBV15 to TRBJ2-7; D may match TRBD1 or TRBD2 (5 bases each). Between the trimmed V and J ends, which lost 0 bases and 4 bases, there was a span of 13 bases. This CDR3 comprises 15 residues. Germline V gene lookup returns CDR1 LNHNV and CDR2 YYDKDF (reference sequence). CDR3 in DNA: TGTGCCACCAGCAGAGAGGGGGTGGGTGGATACGAGCAGTACTTC. It codes for CATSREGVGGYEQYF.

The chain recombines TRBV10-2 with TRBJ1-1, with D maybe TRBD1 (6 bases). Trimming shortened V by 3 bases and J by 2 bases, and 10 bases separated the two germline ends. This CDR3 comprises 14 residues. Germline V gives CDR1 WSHSY, CDR2 SAAADI. CDR3 loop: CASSDRTENTEAFF. CDR3 nucleotides: TGCGCCAGCAGTGACCGGACAGAAAACACTGAAGCTTTCTTT.

There are a few counts of this clone. The sample contains more than one DNA sequence encoding this CDR3. The V gene is TRBV5-1, the J gene TRBJ2-1; 12 positions agree with TRBD2. The CDR3 runs to 19 residues. CDR1 SGHRS and CDR2 YFSETQ come from the germline V gene. V lost 0 bases to trimming and J lost 0 bases; unmatched junction nucleotides: 7. The CDR3 DNA sequence: TGCGCCAGCAGCTTGGTCCTAGCGGGAGGGCCGAACTCCTACAATGAGCAGTTCTTC. This translates into CASSLVLAGGPNSYNEQFF.